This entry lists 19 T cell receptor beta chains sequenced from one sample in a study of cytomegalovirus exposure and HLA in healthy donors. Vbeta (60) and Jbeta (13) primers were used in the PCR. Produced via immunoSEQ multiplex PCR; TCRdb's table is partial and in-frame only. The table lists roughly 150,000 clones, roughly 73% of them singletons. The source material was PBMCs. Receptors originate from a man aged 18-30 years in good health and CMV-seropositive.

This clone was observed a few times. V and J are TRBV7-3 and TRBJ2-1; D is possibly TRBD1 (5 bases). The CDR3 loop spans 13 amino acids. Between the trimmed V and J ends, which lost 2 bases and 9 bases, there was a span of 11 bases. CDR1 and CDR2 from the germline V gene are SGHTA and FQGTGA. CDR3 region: CASSLAGPGEQFF. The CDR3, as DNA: TGTGCCAGCAGCTTAGCAGGGCCCGGTGAGCAGTTCTTC.

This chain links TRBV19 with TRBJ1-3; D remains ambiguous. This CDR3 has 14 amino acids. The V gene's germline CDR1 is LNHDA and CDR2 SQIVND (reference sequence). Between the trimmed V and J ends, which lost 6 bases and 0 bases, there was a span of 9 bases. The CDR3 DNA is TGTGCCAGTAGATTACGGGACTCTGGAAACACCATATATTTT. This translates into CASRLRDSGNTIYF.

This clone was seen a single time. The CDR3 DNA follows: TGTGCCAGCAGCCGGACAGGGGGCGCGAGCGGGACCTACGAGCAGTACTTC. Protein: CASSRTGGASGTYEQYF. V is TRBV7-3 and J is TRBJ2-7; 11 bases are shared with TRBD1. This CDR3 is 17 amino acids long. Germline loops: CDR1 SGHTA, CDR2 FQGTGA. The ends lost 5 bases at V and 2 bases at J; junction bases unmatched: 11.

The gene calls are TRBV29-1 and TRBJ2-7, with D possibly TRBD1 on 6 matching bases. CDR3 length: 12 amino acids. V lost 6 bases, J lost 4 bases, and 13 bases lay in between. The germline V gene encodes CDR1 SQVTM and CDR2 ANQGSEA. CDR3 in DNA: TGCAGCGTCAGGGGCGCTGGGTACGAGCAGTACTTC. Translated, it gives CSVRGAGYEQYF.

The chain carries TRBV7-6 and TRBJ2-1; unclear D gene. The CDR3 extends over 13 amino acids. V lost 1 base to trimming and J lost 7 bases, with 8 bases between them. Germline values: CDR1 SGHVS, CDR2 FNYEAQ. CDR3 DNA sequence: TGTGCCAGCAGCTTAGGGGTCGGGAATGAGCAGTTCTTC. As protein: CASSLGVGNEQFF.

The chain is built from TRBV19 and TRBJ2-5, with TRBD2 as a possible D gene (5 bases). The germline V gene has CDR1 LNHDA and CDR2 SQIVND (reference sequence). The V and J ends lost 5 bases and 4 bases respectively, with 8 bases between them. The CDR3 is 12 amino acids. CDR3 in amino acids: CASSPRGETQYF. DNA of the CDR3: TGTGCCAGTAGTCCCCGGGGAGAGACCCAGTACTTC.

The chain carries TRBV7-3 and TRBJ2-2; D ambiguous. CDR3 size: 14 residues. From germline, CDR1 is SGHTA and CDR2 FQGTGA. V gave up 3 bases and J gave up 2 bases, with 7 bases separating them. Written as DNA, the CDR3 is TGTGCCAGCAGCTTTGGGCGAAACACCGGGGAGCTGTTTTTT. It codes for CASSFGRNTGELFF.

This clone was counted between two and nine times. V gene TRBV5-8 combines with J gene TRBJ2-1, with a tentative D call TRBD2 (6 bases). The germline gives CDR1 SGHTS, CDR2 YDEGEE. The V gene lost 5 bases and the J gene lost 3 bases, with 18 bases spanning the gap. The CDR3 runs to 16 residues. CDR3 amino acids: CASSIPGGLNYNEQFF. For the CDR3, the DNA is TGTGCCAGCAGTATACCCGGTGGACTAAACTACAATGAGCAGTTCTTC. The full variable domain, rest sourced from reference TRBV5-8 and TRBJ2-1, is EAGVTQSPTHLIKTRGQQATLRCSPISGHTSVYWYQQALGLGLQFLLWYDEGEERNRGNFPPRFSGRQFPNYSSELNVNALELEDSALYLCASSIPGGLNYNEQFFGPGTRLTVL.

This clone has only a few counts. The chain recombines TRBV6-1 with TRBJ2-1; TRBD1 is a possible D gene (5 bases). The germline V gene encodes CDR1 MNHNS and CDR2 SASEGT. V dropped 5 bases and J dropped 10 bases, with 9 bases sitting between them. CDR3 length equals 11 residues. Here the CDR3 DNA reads TGTGCCAGCAGTAGGGGATACGAGCAGTTCTTC. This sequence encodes CASSRGYEQFF.

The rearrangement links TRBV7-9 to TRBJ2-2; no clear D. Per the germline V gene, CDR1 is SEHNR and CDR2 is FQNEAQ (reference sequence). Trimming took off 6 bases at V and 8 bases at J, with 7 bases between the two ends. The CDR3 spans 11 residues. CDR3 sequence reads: CASRLRGELFF. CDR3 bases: TGTGCCAGCAGGTTGCGTGGGGAGCTGTTTTTT.

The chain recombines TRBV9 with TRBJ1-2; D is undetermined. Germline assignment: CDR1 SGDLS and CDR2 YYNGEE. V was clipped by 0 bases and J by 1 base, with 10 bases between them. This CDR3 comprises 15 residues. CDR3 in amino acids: CASSVGTSSNYGYTF. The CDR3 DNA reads TGTGCCAGCAGCGTAGGAACTTCGAGTAACTATGGCTACACCTTC.

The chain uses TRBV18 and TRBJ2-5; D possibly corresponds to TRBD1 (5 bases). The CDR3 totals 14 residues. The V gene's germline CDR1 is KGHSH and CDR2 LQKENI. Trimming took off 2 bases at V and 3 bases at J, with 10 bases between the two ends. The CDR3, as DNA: TGTGCCAGCTCACCATTACAGGTTGAAGAGACCCAGTACTTC. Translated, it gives CASSPLQVEETQYF.

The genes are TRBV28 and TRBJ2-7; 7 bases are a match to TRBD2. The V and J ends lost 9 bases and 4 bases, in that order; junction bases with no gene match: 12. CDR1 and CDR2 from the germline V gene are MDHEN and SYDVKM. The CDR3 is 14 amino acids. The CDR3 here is CASRGGGATYEQYF. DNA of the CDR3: TGTGCCAGTCGCGGCGGGGGAGCCACATACGAGCAGTACTTC.

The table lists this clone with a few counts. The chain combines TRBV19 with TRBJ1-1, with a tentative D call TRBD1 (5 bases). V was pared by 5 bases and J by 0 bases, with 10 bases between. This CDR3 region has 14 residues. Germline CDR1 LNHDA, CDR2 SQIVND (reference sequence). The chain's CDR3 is CASSLTVMNTEAFF. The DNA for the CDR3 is TGTGCCAGTAGTCTGACAGTTATGAACACTGAAGCTTTCTTT.

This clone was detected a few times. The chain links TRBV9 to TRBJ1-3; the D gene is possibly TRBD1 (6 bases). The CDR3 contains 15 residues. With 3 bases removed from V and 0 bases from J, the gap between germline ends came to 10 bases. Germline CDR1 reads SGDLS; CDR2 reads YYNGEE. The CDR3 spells CASSASGVSGNTIYF. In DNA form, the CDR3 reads TGTGCCAGCAGCGCTTCAGGGGTCTCTGGAAACACCATATATTTT. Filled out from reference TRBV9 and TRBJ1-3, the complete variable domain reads DSGVTQTPKHLITATGQRVTLRCSPRSGDLSVYWYQQSLDQGLQFLIQYYNGEERAKGNILERFSAQQFPDLHSELNLSSLELGDSALYFCASSASGVSGNTIYFGEGSWLTVV.

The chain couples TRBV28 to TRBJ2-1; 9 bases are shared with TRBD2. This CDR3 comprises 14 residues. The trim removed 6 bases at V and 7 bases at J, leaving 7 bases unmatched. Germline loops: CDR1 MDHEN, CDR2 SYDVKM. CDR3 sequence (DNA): TGTGCCAGCAGGCTAGCGGGGCCGGGGAATGAGCAGTTCTTC. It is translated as CASRLAGPGNEQFF.

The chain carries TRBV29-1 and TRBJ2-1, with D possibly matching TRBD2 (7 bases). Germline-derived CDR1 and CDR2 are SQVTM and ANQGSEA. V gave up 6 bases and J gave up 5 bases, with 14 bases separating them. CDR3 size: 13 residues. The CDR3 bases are TGCAGCGTCCAAGGGGGGGGGCACAATGAGCAGTTCTTC. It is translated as CSVQGGGHNEQFF.

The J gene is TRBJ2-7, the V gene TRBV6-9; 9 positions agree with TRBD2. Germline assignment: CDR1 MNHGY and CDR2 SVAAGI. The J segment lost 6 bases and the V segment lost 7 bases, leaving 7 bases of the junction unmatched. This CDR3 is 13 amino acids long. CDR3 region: CASTRSGGGEQYF. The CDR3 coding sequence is TGTGCCAGCACCCGTAGCGGGGGAGGCGAGCAGTACTTC.

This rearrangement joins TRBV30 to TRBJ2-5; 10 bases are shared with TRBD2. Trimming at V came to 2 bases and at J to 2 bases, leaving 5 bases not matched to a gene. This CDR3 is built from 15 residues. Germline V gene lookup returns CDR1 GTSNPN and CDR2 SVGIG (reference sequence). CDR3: CAWSIGTSEQETQYF. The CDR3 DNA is TGTGCCTGGAGTATCGGGACTAGCGAACAAGAGACCCAGTACTTC.